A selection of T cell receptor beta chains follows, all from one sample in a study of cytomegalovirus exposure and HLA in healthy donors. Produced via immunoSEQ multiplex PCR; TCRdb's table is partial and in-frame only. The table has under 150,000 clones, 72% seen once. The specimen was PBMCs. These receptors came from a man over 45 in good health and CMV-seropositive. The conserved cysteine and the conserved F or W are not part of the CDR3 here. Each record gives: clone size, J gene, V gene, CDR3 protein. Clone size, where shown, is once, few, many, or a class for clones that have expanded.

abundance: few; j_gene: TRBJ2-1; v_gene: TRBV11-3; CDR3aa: ASSLGGLAEQF
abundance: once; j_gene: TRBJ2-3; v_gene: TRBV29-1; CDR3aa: SVPLLRTSGNTDTQY
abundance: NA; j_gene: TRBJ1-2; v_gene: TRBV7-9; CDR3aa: SSSSINYGYT
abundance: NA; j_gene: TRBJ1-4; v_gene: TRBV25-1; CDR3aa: ASSPAGGGEKLF
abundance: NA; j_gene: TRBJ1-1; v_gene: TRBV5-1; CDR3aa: ASRLLTGMNTEAF
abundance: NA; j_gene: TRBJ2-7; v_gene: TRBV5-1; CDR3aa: ASSAGTGQEQY
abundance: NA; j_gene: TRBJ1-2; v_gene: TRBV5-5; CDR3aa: ASSLDGPGYT
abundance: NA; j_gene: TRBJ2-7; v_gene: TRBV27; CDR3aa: ASSPRTSGRYEQY
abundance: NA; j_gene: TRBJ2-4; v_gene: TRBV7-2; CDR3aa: ASSLEGRQGKVSKNIQY
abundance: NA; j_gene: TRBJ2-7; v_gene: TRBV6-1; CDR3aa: ASSRQGRGYEQY
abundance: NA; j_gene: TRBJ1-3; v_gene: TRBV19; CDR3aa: ASSRGTGFLGSGNTIY
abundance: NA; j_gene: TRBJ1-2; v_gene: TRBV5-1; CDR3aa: ASSNGQGGYGYT
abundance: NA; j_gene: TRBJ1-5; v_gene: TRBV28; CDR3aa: ASRTTENQPQH
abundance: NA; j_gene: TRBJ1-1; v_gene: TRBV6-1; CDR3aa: ASSEQGKTEAF
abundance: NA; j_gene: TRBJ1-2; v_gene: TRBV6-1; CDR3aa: ASSEYYRGNNYGYT
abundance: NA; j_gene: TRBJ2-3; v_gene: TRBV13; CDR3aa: ASSTFTSLAGGSTDTQY
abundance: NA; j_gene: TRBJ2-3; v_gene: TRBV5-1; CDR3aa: ASRNSDTQY
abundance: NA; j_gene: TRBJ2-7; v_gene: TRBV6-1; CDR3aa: ASSEAQRTGRTYEQY
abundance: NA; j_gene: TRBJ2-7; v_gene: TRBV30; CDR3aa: AWRGRERTPPYEQY
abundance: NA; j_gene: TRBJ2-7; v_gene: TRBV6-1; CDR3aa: ASGDRDYRYEQY
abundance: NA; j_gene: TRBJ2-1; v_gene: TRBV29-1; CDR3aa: SVADFGGGDNEQF
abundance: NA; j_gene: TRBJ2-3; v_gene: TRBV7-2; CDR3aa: ASSPRLAVSTDTQY
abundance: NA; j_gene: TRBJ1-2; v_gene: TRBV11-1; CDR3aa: ASSLEGTGYT
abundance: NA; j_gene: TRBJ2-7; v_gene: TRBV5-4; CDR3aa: ASSLAGQRSSYEQY
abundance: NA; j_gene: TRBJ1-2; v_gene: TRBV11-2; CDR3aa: ASSVLQGVGGYT
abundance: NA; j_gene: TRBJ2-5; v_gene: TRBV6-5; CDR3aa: ASSYSGGGGGETQY